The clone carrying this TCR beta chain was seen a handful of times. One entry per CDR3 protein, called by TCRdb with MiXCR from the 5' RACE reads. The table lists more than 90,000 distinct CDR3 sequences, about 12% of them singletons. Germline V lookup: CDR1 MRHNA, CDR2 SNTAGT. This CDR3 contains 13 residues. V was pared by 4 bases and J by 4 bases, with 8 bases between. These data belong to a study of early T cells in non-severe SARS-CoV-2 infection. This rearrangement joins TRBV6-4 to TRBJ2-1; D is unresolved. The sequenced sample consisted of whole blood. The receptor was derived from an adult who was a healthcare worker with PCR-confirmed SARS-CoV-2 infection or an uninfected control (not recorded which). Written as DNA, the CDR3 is TGTGCCAGCAGTGTTCAGGAGTACAATGAGCAGTTCTTC. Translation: CASSVQEYNEQFF.